These 29 T cell receptor beta chains were all obtained from the same sample, sequenced in a study of beta chain features in type 1 diabetes. The sequenced template was cDNA made from the entire isolated RNA. Produced via immunoSEQ multiplex PCR; TCRdb's table is partial and in-frame only. The repertoire holds about 230,000 clones, with around 9.6% as singletons. Sample: naive CD4+ T cells from blood. The receptors stem from a young woman in good health.

Only a few counts were recorded for this clone. J is TRBJ2-5 and V is TRBV19, with TRBD1 identical over 8 bases. V shed 3 bases and J 10 bases; nucleotides not matched to a gene: 7. The CDR3 has 13 amino acids. CDR1 LNHDA and CDR2 SQIVND come from the germline V gene (reference sequence). The CDR3, as DNA: TGTGCCAGTAGTATGAACGAACAGGGGGGCCAGTACTTC. Amino acids: CASSMNEQGGQYF.

In its sample, this clone was seen a few times. The V call is TRBV30, the J call TRBJ1-2, with D tentatively TRBD1 (6 bases). The V end lost 4 bases, the J end lost 7 bases, and 19 bases lay between the germline ends. In germline, CDR1 is GTSNPN, CDR2 SVGIG (reference sequence). The CDR3 length is 14 residues. CDR3 loop: CAWTVWGGDGGYTF. The CDR3 region has the DNA TGTGCCTGGACCGTATGGGGGGGCGACGGTGGCTACACCTTC.

The V gene is TRBV5-6, the J gene TRBJ2-7; TRBD2 might be the D (6 bases). Between the trimmed V and J ends, which lost 4 bases and 5 bases, there was a span of 13 bases. Germline CDR1 and CDR2: SGHDT and YYEEEE. The CDR3 runs to 13 residues. In nucleotides, the CDR3 is TGTGCCAGCAGCCGGGACTCTCGCCACGAGCAGTACTTC. The encoded protein is CASSRDSRHEQYF.

This clone was counted a few times. The DNA of the CDR3 is TGCGCCAGCAGCCAAGAACAGGACCGAAACAACTATGGCTACACCTTC. This encodes CASSQEQDRNNYGYTF. The chain uses TRBV4-1 and TRBJ1-2; TRBD1 might be the D (5 bases). The V gene's germline CDR1 is MGHRA and CDR2 YSYEKL. The CDR3 consists of 16 residues. The germline V and J ends were trimmed by 0 bases and 2 bases, with 13 bases remaining between them.

Only a few counts were recorded for this clone. This chain connects TRBV6-1 to TRBJ2-5, with D maybe TRBD1 (6 bases). V gave up 5 bases and J gave up 7 bases, with 17 bases separating them. CDR3 length: 14 residues. Germline values: CDR1 MNHNS, CDR2 SASEGT. As DNA, the CDR3 is TGTGCCAGCAGTCCGAGGGACCTAGGGGGGACCCAGTACTTC. It translates to CASSPRDLGGTQYF.

This clone was counted between two and nine times. This CDR3 is CASSQEDRGFYNEQFF. CDR3 sequence (DNA): TGTGCCAGCAGCCAAGAAGACAGGGGGTTTTACAATGAGCAGTTCTTC. The V call is TRBV14, the J call TRBJ2-1, with 9 bases aligning to TRBD1. The CDR3 is 16 amino acids. The V segment lost 0 bases and the J segment 4 bases; nucleotides outside the gene matches: 4. CDR1 SGHDN and CDR2 FVKESK come from the germline V gene.

The chain is built from TRBV19 and TRBJ1-5; the match to TRBD1 covers 7 bases. J gave up 3 bases and V 5 bases, and 4 bases lay outside the gene matches. The CDR3 runs 14 residues. Germline V CDR1 and CDR2: LNHDA, SQIVND (reference sequence). The CDR3 protein is CASSPDRVNQPQHF. The CDR3 nucleotides are TGTGCCAGTAGTCCTGACAGGGTCAATCAGCCCCAGCATTTT.

The chain recombines TRBV21-1 with TRBJ2-7; the D call in the table, TRBD2, was not verified against the DNA. TRBV21-1 is termed a pseudogene. The CDR3 runs 16 residues. CDR3 DNA sequence: TGTGCCAGCACCCCCGGGAGGGCAGGGAAATCCTACGAGCAGTACTTC. Its translation: CASTPGRAGKSYEQYF.

This clone has more than one count but fewer than ten. The chain has TRBV18 and TRBJ2-1, with 7 positions matching TRBD2. The CDR3 runs 15 residues. Germline loops: CDR1 KGHSH, CDR2 LQKENI. V lost 4 bases and J lost 3; bases outside the gene matches: 6. The CDR3 nucleotides are TGTGCCAGCTCACAACAGCGGGGAAGCTACAATGAGCAGTTCTTC. Its translation: CASSQQRGSYNEQFF. Filled out from reference TRBV18 and TRBJ2-1, the complete variable domain reads NAGVMQNPRHLVRRRGQEARLRCSPMKGHSHVYWYRQLPEEGLKFMVYLQKENIIDESGMPKERFSAEFPKEGPSILRIQQVVRGDSAAYFCASSQQRGSYNEQFFGPGTRLTVL.

This clone appeared once. The genes are TRBV5-8 and TRBJ2-5, with TRBD2 matching over 15 bases. Unmatched junction bases numbered 4, after V lost 0 bases and J lost 1 base. The germline V gene encodes CDR1 SGHTS and CDR2 YDEGEE. CDR3 length: 18 residues. This CDR3 is CASSLVRTSGRAQETQYF. The CDR3 coding sequence is TGTGCCAGCAGCTTGGTTAGGACTAGCGGGAGGGCCCAAGAGACCCAGTACTTC.

J is TRBJ1-2 and V is TRBV6-6; no definite D call. Trimming left V 2 bases short and J 4 bases short, with 11 bases between. Per the germline V gene, CDR1 is MNHNY and CDR2 is SVGAGI (reference sequence). The CDR3 consists of 14 residues. As DNA, the CDR3 is TGTGCCAGCAGTTACGCAGGTTCAACCTATGGCTACACCTTC. Its protein product is CASSYAGSTYGYTF.

There are a few counts of this clone. This chain connects TRBV4-1 to TRBJ2-1; D not certain. Germline CDR1 is MGHRA and CDR2 is YSYEKL. V shed 0 bases and J shed 9 bases, with 6 bases lying between them. The CDR3 runs to 12 residues. The CDR3 DNA is TGCGCCAGCAGCCAAGATAGATCTGAGCAGTTCTTC. This encodes CASSQDRSEQFF.

This clone has more than one count but fewer than ten. The CDR3 DNA follows: TGTGCCAGCAGCAAAGCACAAGTTCCCTACGAGCAGTACTTC. As protein: CASSKAQVPYEQYF. This sequence joins TRBV21-1 and TRBJ2-7; whether TRBD1, the table's D call, matches the DNA was not checked. TRBV21-1 is annotated as a pseudogene. This CDR3 has 14 residues.

The V call is TRBV7-9, the J call TRBJ1-6, with 7 bases matching TRBD1. V trimming: 5 bases; J trimming: 6 bases; junction bases outside the gene matches: 7. CDR1 is SEHNR, CDR2 FQNEAQ, per germline (reference sequence). The CDR3 totals 15 residues. Here the CDR3 reads CASSRTTGSNSPLHF. CDR3 coding DNA: TGTGCCAGCAGCCGAACGACAGGGTCTAATTCACCCCTCCACTTT.

This clone was found a few times. J is TRBJ2-5 and V is TRBV7-9; D possibly corresponds to TRBD2 (6 bases). V gave up 5 bases and J gave up 4 bases, with 20 bases separating them. CDR1 is SEHNR, CDR2 FQNEAQ, per germline (reference sequence). CDR3 length: 16 residues. The CDR3 nucleotides are TGTGCCAGCAGCGGCGGACCTGGAGGGGCCCGAGAGACCCAGTACTTC. This gives the protein CASSGGPGGARETQYF.

There are a few counts of this clone. The chain joins TRBV21-1 to TRBJ2-1; the DNA was not used to check the table's D call, TRBD2. TRBV21-1 is a listed pseudogene. CDR3 length equals 14 residues. CDR3 loop: CASSTSPAGVEQFF. CDR3 sequence (DNA): TGTGCCAGCAGCACCTCGCCGGCGGGAGTTGAGCAGTTCTTC.

This clone has just a few counts. J is TRBJ1-2 and V is TRBV6-1; D unresolved. Germline assignment: CDR1 MNHNS and CDR2 SASEGT. The CDR3 is made up of 14 amino acids. V shed 2 bases and J shed 4 bases, with 11 bases lying between them. CDR3 in amino acids: CASSERSRAYGYTF. CDR3 nucleotide sequence: TGTGCCAGCAGTGAACGGTCTCGTGCCTATGGCTACACCTTC.

The J gene is TRBJ2-1, the V gene TRBV11-3; tentatively, D is TRBD2 (6 bases). Germline V gives CDR1 SGHNT, CDR2 YENEEA. Trimming left V 7 bases short and J 7 bases short, with 11 bases between. This CDR3 comprises 12 residues. This CDR3 is CASNDGGNEQFF. Here the CDR3 DNA reads TGTGCCAGCAATGACGGGGGTAATGAGCAGTTCTTC.

This clone was detected only a few times. The chain links TRBV6-1 to TRBJ2-1; TRBD2 matches at 10 bases. V dropped 6 bases and J dropped 8; count of bases not matched to a gene: 7. Germline CDR1 is MNHNS and CDR2 is SASEGT. This CDR3 spans 14 amino acids. The CDR3 DNA reads TGTGCCAGCAGCCGAGTAGCGGGAGGCTATGAGCAGTTCTTC. This encodes CASSRVAGGYEQFF.

This clone was detected only a few times. The chain joins TRBV19 to TRBJ1-2; 9 bases map to TRBD1. CDR1 and CDR2 (germline): LNHDA, SQIVND (reference sequence). The CDR3 loop spans 15 amino acids. The V and J ends lost 9 bases and 2 bases, in that order; junction bases with no gene match: 10. In DNA, the CDR3 is TGTGCCAGCGTCGGCTCGGGACAGGGCAACTATGGCTACACCTTC. Its protein is CASVGSGQGNYGYTF.

This clone came up a few times. The chain joins TRBV9 to TRBJ1-1; D is ambiguous. V lost 3 bases and J lost 4, with 13 bases in between. This CDR3 is 14 amino acids long. Germline V gene sequence: CDR1 SGDLS, CDR2 YYNGEE. This CDR3 is CASSAESTITEAFF. The DNA of the CDR3 is TGTGCCAGCAGCGCCGAGTCCACCATCACTGAAGCTTTCTTT.

In this sample, this clone turned up a few times. The chain recombines TRBV6-1 with TRBJ2-5; D remains unclear. V lost 7 bases and J 2 bases, leaving 8 bases between the germline ends. CDR1 is MNHNS, CDR2 SASEGT, per germline. The CDR3 runs to 12 residues. The DNA of the CDR3 is TGTGCCAGCAACTGGAGTCAAGAGACCCAGTACTTC. Its translation: CASNWSQETQYF.

In regard to this clone: Other DNA sequences in the sample encode the same CDR3. This sequence joins TRBV6-5 and TRBJ1-2; no clear D gene. The CDR3 loop spans 11 amino acids. The ends were cut back, 6 bases at V and 4 bases at J, with 6 bases in the middle. Germline V lookup: CDR1 MNHEY, CDR2 SVGAGI. The CDR3 nucleotides read TGTGCCAGCAGCTCCTCCTATGGCTACACCTTC. As protein: CASSSSYGYTF.

V and J are TRBV5-1 and TRBJ2-2; D perhaps matches TRBD2 (7 bases). Germline V lookup: CDR1 SGHRS, CDR2 YFSETQ. The length of the CDR3 is 20 residues. Trimming stripped 3 bases from V and 1 base from J, with 25 bases between. CDR3 nucleotide sequence: TGCGCCAGCAGCTACCGGCGGGCTAGCGGCGGAGGGGGGAACACCGGGGAGCTGTTTTTT. Protein product: CASSYRRASGGGGNTGELFF.

This clone was recorded a few times. The rearrangement joins TRBV4-1 to TRBJ2-1; 9 nucleotides agree with TRBD2. The V and J ends lost 0 bases and 7 bases, in that order; junction bases with no gene match: 13. Germline V lookup: CDR1 MGHRA, CDR2 YSYEKL. The CDR3 loop spans 18 amino acids. DNA for the CDR3: TGCGCCAGCAGCCAAGATTCACCTGGCGGGAGGGCGGGGAATGAGCAGTTCTTC. Protein: CASSQDSPGGRAGNEQFF.

The V and J genes are TRBV10-1 and TRBJ1-1, with D possibly matching TRBD1 (5 bases). The ends were cut back, 3 bases at V and 2 bases at J, with 22 bases in the middle. The CDR3 is made up of 18 amino acids. Germline V gives CDR1 WNHNN, CDR2 SYGVQD (reference sequence). This CDR3 is CASSDHRLGHAGNTEAFF. DNA for the CDR3: TGCGCCAGCAGTGATCATCGTTTAGGACACGCCGGCAACACTGAAGCTTTCTTT.

The table lists this clone with a few counts. At the DNA level, this CDR3 is encoded by other sequences in the same sample as well. The J gene is TRBJ1-2, the V gene TRBV25-1, with 10 bases fitting TRBD1. In germline, CDR1 is MGHDK, CDR2 SYGVNS. CDR3 size: 12 residues. V shed 8 bases, J shed 5 bases, and the junction held 2 bases outside the gene matches. Written as DNA, the CDR3 is TGTGCCAGCCGGGACAGGGGATATGGCTACACCTTC. It codes for CASRDRGYGYTF.

CDR3: CASSPRTGRDTQYF. DNA of the CDR3: TGTGCCAGCAGCCCCCGGACAGGGCGCGATACGCAGTATTTT. This chain connects TRBV7-2 to TRBJ2-3; 8 nucleotides match TRBD1. The CDR3 consists of 14 residues. V lost 5 bases to trimming and J lost 6 bases; unmatched junction nucleotides: 7. CDR1 is SGHTA, CDR2 FQGNSA, per germline.

This sequence joins TRBV7-9 and TRBJ2-7; D is unclear. Germline V lookup: CDR1 SEHNR, CDR2 FQNEAQ (reference sequence). This CDR3 is built from 12 residues. With 3 bases removed from V and 2 bases from J, the gap between germline ends came to 5 bases. CDR3 sequence: CASSFSTYEQYF. CDR3 DNA sequence: TGTGCCAGCAGCTTTAGTACCTACGAGCAGTACTTC.